This T cell receptor beta chain derives from a study of T-cell reconstitution after alpha-beta-depleted transplantation in children. Study-level findings and limits: T-cell numbers and diversity one year post-transplant derived largely from freshly generated T cells. Reportedly, only several hundred clones from non-depleted graft cells drove alpha-beta T-cell counts at about two months.

This clonotype was counted ten times or more. Its antigen remains unknown. Germline loops: CDR1 SQVTM, CDR2 ANQGSEA. This CDR3 is 16 amino acids long. V was trimmed by 5 bases and J by 0 bases, leaving 19 bases between them. Using unique molecular identifiers, the investigators prepared the TCRbeta library. One entry per CDR3 protein results from TCRdb running MiXCR on the PCR reads. The table includes about 70,000 distinct CDR3 sequences, 11% detected once. This receptor was identified in a boy younger than 18 with acute myeloid leukemia, due to receive a stem cell transplant. Here the sequenced sample was PBMCs, taken before TCRalphabeta/CD19-depleted stem cell transplant. The rearrangement uses TRBV29-1 and TRBJ1-2; a weak D match, TRBD1 (6 bases). The CDR3: CSVSGTRPNANYGYTF. DNA of the CDR3: TGCAGCGTTTCCGGGACACGACCTAATGCTAACTATGGCTACACCTTC.